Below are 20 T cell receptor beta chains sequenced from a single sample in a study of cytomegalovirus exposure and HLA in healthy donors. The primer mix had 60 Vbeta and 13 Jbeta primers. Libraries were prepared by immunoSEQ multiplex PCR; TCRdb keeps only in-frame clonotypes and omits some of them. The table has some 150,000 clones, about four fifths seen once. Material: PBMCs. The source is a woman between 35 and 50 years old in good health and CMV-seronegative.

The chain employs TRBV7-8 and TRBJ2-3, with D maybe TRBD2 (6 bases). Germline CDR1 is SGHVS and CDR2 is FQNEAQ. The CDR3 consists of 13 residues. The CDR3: CAATRGNTDTQYF. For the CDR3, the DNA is TGTGCGGCAACACGGGGGAACACAGATACGCAGTATTTT.

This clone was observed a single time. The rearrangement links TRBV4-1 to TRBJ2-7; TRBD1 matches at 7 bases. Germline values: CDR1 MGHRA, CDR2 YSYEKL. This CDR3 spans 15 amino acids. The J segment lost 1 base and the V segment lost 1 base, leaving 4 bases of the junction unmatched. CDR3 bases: TGCGCCAGCAGCCAAGCACAGGGGCATTCCTACGAGCAGTACTTC. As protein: CASSQAQGHSYEQYF.

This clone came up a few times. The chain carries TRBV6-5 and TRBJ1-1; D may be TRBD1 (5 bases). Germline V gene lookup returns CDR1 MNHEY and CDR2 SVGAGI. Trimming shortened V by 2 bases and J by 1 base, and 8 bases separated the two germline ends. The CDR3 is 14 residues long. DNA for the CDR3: TGTGCCAGCAGTTACGGGGGGTCGAACACTGAAGCTTTCTTT. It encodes CASSYGGSNTEAFF.

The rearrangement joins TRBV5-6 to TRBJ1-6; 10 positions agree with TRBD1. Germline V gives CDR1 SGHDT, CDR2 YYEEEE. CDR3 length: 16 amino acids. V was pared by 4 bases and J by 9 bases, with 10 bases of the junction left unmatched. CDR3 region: CASSPLRDRGLSPLHF. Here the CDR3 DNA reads TGTGCCAGCAGCCCCCTCCGTGACAGGGGGCTTTCACCCCTCCACTTT.

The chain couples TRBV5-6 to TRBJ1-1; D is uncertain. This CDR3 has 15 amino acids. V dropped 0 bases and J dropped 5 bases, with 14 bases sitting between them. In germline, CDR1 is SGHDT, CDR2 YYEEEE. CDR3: CASSLVSTDATEAFF. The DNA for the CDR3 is TGTGCCAGCAGCTTGGTTTCTACCGATGCAACTGAAGCTTTCTTT.

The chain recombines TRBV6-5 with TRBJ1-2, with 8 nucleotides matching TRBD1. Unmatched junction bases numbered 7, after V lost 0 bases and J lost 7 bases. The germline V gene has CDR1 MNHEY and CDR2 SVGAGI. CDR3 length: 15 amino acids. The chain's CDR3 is CASSYSGQGASGYTF. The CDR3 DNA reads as TGTGCCAGCAGTTACTCAGGGCAGGGGGCGAGTGGCTACACCTTC.

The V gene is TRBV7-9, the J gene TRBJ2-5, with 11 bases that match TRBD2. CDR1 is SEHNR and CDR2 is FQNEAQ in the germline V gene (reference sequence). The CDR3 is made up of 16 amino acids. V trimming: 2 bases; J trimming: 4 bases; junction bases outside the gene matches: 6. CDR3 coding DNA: TGTGCCAGCAGCTTACTAGCGGGGGGACACCGAGAGACCCAGTACTTC. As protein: CASSLLAGGHRETQYF.

The CDR3 DNA reads as TGTGCCAGCAGCAAGCTGCCGGGAGGTGCAGATACGCAGTATTTT. Amino acids: CASSKLPGGADTQYF. This chain links TRBV5-4 with TRBJ2-3, with 7 bases matching TRBD2. The ends lost 4 bases at V and 4 bases at J; junction bases unmatched: 9. This CDR3 spans 15 amino acids. Germline-derived CDR1 and CDR2 are SGHNT and YYREEE (reference sequence).

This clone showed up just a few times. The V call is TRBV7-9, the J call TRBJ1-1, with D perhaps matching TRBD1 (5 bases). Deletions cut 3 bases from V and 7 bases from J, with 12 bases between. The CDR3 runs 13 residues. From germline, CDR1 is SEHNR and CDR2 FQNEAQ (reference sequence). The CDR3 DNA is TGTGCCAGCAGCTTGGTGGCAGGGATTGAAGCTTTCTTT. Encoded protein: CASSLVAGIEAFF.

CDR3 sequence reads: CSVAKGHQAPHNEQFF. DNA of the CDR3: TGCAGCGTGGCGAAGGGACACCAGGCCCCCCACAATGAGCAGTTCTTC. The chain combines TRBV29-1 with TRBJ2-1; D is possibly TRBD1 (6 bases). This CDR3 is built from 16 residues. The V end was cut by 6 bases, the J end by 5 bases, with 23 bases between. Germline V gives CDR1 SQVTM, CDR2 ANQGSEA.

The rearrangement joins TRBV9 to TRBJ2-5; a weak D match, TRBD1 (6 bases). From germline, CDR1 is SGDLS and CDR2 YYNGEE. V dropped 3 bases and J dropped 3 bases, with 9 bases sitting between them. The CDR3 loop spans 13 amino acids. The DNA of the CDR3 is TGTGCCAGCAGCGAATCAGGGGAAGAGACCCAGTACTTC. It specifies CASSESGEETQYF. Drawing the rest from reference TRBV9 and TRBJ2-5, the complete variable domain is DSGVTQTPKHLITATGQRVTLRCSPRSGDLSVYWYQQSLDQGLQFLIQYYNGEERAKGNILERFSAQQFPDLHSELNLSSLELGDSALYFCASSESGEETQYFGPGTRLLVL.

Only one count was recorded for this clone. The CDR3 sequence is CASSDLGHRNTGELFF. The CDR3 coding sequence is TGTGCCAGCAGTGATCTGGGACACCGGAACACCGGGGAGCTGTTTTTT. V gene TRBV6-4 combines with J gene TRBJ2-2, with D perhaps TRBD1 (6 bases). Germline CDR1 reads MRHNA; CDR2 reads SNTAGT. Trimming took 3 bases from V and 1 from J, leaving 12 bases between them. The CDR3 runs to 16 residues.

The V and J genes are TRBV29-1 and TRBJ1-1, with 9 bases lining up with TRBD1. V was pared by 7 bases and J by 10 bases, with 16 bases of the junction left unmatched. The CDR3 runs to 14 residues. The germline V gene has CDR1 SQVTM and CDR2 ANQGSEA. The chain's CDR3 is CSGGGGQGGVGAFF. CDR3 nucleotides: TGCAGCGGGGGCGGGGGACAGGGAGGAGTGGGAGCTTTCTTT.

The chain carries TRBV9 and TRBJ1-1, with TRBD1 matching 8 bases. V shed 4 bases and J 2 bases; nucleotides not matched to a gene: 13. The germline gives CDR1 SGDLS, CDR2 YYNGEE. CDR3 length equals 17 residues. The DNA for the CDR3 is TGTGCCAGCAGCCTCTGGGGCGGGGGACAGGCTAACACTGAAGCTTTCTTT. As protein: CASSLWGGGQANTEAFF.

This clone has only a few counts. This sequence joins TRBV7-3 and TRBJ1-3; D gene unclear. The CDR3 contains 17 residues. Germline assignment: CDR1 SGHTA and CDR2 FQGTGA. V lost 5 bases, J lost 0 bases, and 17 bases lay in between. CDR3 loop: CASSPGASQSSGNTIYF. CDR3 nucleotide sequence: TGTGCCAGCAGCCCGGGAGCCTCACAGAGCTCTGGAAACACCATATATTTT.

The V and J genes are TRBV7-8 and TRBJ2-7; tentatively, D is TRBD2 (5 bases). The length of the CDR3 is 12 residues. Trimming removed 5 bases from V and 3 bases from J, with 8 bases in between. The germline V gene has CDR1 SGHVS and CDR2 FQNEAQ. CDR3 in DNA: TGTGCCAGCAGCAGGGAGTTCTACGAGCAGTACTTC. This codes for CASSREFYEQYF.

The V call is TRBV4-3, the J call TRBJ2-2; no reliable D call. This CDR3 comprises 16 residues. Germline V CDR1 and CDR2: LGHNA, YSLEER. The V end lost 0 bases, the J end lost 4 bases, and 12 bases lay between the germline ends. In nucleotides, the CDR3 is TGCGCCAGCAGCCAAGATCTGCCGACGGGCACCGGGGAGCTGTTTTTT. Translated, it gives CASSQDLPTGTGELFF.

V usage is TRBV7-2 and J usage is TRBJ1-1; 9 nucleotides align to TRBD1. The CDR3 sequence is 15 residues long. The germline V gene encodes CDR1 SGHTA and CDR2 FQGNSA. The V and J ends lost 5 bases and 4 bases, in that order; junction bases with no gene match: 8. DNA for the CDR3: TGTGCCAGCAGCCCTAGAAGGGACAGGGCCACTGAAGCTTTCTTT. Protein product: CASSPRRDRATEAFF.

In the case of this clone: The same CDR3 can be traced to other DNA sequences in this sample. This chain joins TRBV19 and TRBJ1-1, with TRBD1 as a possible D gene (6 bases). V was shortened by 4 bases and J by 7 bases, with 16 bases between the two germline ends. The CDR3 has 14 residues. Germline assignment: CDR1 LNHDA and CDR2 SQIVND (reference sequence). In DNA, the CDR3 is TGTGCCAGTAGTAGGGGGCAGGGGATTCGTGAAGCTTTCTTT. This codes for CASSRGQGIREAFF.

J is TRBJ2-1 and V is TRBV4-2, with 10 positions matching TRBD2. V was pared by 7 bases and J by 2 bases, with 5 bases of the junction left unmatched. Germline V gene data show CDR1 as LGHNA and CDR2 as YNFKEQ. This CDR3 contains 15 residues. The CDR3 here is CASTPAGGTYNEQFF. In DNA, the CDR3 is TGTGCCAGCACTCCAGCGGGGGGGACCTACAATGAGCAGTTCTTC.